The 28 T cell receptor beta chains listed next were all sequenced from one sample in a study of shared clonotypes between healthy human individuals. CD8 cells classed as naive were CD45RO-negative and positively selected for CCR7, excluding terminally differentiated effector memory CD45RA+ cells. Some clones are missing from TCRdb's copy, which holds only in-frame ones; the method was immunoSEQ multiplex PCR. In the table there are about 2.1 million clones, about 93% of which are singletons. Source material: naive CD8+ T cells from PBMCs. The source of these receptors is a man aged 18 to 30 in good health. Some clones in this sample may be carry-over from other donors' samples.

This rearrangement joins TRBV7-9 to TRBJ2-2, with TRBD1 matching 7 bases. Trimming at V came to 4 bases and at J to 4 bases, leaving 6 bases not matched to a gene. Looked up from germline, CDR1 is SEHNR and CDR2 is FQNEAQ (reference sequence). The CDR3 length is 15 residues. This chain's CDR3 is CASSSTGATTGELFF. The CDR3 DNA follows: TGTGCCAGCAGCTCCACAGGGGCGACCACCGGGGAGCTGTTTTTT.

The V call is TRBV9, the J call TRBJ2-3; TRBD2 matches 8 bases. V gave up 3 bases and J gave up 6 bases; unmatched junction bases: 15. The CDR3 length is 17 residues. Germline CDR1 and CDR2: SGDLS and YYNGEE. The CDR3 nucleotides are TGTGCCAGCAGCGCCGCCCCCCAACGGGAGGGCCCGGATACGCAGTATTTT. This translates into CASSAAPQREGPDTQYF.

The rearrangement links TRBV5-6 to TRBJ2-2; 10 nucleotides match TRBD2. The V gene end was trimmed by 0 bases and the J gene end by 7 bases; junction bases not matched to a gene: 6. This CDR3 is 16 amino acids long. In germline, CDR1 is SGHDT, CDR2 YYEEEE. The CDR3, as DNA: TGTGCCAGCAGCTTGGAGCTAGCGGGAGAGGTCGGGGAGCTGTTTTTT. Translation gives CASSLELAGEVGELFF.

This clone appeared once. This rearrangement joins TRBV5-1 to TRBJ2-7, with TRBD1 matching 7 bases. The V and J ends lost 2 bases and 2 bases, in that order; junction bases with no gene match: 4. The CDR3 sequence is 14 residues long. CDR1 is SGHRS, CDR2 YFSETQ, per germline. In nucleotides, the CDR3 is TGCGCCAGCAGCTTACAGGGGCCTCCCTACGAGCAGTACTTC. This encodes CASSLQGPPYEQYF.

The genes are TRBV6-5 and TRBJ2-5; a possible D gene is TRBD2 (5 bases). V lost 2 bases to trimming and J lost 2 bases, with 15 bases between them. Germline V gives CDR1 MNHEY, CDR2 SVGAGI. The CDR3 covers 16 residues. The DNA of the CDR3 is TGTGCCAGCAGTTACGCGTTAGGAGGAACACAAGAGACCCAGTACTTC. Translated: CASSYALGGTQETQYF.

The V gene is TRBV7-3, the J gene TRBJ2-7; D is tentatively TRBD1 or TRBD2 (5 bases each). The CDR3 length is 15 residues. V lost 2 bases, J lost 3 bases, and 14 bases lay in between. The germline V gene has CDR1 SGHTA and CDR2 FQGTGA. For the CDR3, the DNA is TGTGCCAGCAGCTTATTTAAGGCAGGGAGCTACGAGCAGTACTTC. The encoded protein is CASSLFKAGSYEQYF.

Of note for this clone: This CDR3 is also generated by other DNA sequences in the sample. CDR3 nucleotide sequence: TGTGCCAGCAGCCGAGGGGGGATGAACACTGAAGCTTTCTTT. This translates into CASSRGGMNTEAFF. The chain carries TRBV11-2 and TRBJ1-1; D may be TRBD1 (6 bases). Germline CDR1 SGHAT, CDR2 FQNNGV. The CDR3 is 14 residues long. V lost 5 bases to trimming and J lost 0 bases, with 10 bases between them.

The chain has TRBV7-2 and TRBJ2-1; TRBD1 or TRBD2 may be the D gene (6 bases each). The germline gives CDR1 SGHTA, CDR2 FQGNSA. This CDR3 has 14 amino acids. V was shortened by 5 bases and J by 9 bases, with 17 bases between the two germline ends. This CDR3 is CASSPTMGGGEQFF. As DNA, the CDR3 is TGTGCCAGCAGCCCGACAATGGGGGGCGGTGAGCAGTTCTTC.

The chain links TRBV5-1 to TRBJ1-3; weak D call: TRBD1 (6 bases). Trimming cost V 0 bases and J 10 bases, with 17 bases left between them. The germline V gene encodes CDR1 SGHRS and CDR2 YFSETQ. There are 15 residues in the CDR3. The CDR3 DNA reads TGCGCCAGCAGCTTGGAAGACAGGTTGGCCAAAACCATATATTTT. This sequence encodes CASSLEDRLAKTIYF.

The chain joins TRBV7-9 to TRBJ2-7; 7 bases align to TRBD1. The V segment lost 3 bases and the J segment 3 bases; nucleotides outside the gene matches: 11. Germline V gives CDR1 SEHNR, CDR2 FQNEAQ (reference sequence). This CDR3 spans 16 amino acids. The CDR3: CASSLRQGQFHYEQYF. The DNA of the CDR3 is TGTGCCAGCAGCTTGAGACAGGGCCAGTTCCACTACGAGCAGTACTTC. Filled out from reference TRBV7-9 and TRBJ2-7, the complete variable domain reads DTGVSQNPRHKITKRGQNVTFRCDPISEHNRLYWYRQTLGQGPEFLTYFQNEAQLEKSRLLSDRFSAERPKGSFSTLEIQRTEQGDSAMYLCASSLRQGQFHYEQYFGPGTRLTVT.

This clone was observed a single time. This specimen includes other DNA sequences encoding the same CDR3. Here the CDR3 DNA reads TGTGCCAGCAGCTTAGGGGGAGATTACGAGCAGTACTTC. It encodes CASSLGGDYEQYF. The chain is built from TRBV7-9 and TRBJ2-7; tentative D call: TRBD2 (5 bases). This CDR3 is built from 13 residues. V lost 1 base and J 4 bases, leaving 8 bases between the germline ends. Germline CDR1 and CDR2: SEHNR and FQNEAQ (reference sequence).

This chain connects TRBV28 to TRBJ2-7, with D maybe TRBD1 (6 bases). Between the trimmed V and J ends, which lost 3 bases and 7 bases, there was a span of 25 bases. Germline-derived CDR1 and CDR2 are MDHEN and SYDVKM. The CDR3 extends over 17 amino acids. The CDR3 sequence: CASSLWLVGAPSGEQYF. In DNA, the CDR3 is TGTGCCAGCAGTTTGTGGTTGGTGGGGGCCCCTTCCGGAGAGCAGTACTTC. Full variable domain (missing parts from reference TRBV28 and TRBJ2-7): DVKVTQSSRYLVKRTGEKVFLECVQDMDHENMFWYRQDPGLGLRLIYFSYDVKMKEKGDIPEGYSVSREKKERFSLILESASTNQTSMYLCASSLWLVGAPSGEQYFGPGTRLTVT.

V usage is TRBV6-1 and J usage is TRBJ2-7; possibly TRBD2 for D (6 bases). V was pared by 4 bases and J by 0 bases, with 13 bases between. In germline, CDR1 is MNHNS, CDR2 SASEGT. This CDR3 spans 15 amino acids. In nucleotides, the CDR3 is TGTGCCAGCAGTGCCGTGATAGCGGTCTCCTACGAGCAGTACTTC. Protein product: CASSAVIAVSYEQYF.

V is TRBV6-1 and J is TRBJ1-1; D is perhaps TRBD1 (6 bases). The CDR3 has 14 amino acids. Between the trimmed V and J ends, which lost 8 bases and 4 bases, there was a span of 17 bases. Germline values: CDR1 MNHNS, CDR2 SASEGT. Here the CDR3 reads CASPRPGGRTEAFF. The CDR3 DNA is TGTGCCAGCCCGCGGCCGGGGGGCCGCACTGAAGCTTTCTTT.

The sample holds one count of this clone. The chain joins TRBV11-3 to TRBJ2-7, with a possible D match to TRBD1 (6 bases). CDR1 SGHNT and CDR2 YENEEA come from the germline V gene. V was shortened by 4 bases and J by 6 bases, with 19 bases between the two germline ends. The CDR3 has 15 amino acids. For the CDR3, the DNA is TGTGCCAGCAGCTCGCGCCTCCAGGGGCTGGGCGAGCAGTACTTC. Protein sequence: CASSSRLQGLGEQYF.

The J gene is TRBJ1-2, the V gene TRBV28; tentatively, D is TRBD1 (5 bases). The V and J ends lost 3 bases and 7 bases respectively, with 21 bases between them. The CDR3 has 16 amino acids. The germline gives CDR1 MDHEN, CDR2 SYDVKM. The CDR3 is CASSFQAVGALSGYTF. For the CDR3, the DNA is TGTGCCAGCAGTTTCCAGGCGGTAGGGGCTTTGTCTGGCTACACCTTC.

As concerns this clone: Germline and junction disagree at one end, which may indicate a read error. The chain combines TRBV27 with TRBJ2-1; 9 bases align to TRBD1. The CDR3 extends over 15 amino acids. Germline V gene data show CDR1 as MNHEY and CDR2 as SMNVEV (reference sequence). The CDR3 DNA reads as TGTGCCAGCAGACTGGACAGGGGCTCCCACAATGAGCAGTTCTTC. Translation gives CASRLDRGSHNEQFF.

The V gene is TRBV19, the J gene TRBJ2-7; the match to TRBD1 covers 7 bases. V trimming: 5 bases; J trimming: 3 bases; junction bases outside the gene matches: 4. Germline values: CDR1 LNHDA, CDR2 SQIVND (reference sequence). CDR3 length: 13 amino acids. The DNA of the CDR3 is TGTGCCAGTAGTCCGAGACAGGGCTACGAGCAGTACTTC. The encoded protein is CASSPRQGYEQYF.

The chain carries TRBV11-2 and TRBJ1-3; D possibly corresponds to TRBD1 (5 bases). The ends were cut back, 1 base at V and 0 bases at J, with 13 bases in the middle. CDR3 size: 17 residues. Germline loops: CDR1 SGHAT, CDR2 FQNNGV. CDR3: CASSLVGVADSGNTIYF. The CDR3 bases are TGTGCCAGCAGCTTAGTAGGGGTGGCAGACTCTGGAAACACCATATATTTT.

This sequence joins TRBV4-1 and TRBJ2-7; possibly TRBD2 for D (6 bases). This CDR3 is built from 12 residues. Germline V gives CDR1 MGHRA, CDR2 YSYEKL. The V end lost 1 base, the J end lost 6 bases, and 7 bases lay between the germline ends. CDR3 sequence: CASSQAGVEQYF. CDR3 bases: TGCGCCAGCAGCCAAGCGGGAGTCGAGCAGTACTTC.

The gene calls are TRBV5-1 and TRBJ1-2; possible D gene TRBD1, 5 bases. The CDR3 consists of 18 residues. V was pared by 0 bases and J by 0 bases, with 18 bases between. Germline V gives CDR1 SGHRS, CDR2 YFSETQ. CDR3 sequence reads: CASSLGDPLRAANYGYTF. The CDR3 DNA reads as TGCGCCAGCAGCTTGGGGGACCCACTGAGGGCCGCTAACTATGGCTACACCTTC.

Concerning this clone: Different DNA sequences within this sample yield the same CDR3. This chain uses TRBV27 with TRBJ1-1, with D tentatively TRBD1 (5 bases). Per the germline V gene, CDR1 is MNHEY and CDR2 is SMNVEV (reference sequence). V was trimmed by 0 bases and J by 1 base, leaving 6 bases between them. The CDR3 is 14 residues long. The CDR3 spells CASSLSDRNTEAFF. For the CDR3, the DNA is TGTGCCAGCAGTTTATCTGACAGGAACACTGAAGCTTTCTTT.

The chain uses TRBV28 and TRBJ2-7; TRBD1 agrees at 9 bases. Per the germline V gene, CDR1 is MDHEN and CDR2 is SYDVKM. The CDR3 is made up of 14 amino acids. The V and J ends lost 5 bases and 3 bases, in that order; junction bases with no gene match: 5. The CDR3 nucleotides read TGTGCCAGCAGTCGGACAGGGGTCAACTACGAGCAGTACTTC. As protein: CASSRTGVNYEQYF.

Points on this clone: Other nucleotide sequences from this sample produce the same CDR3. The CDR3 DNA is TGTGCCAGCAGCAGACTCGACCAAGAGACCCAGTACTTC. It encodes CASSRLDQETQYF. This chain links TRBV7-8 with TRBJ2-5; D is unresolved. V lost 5 bases, J lost 0 bases, and 7 bases lay in between. This CDR3 has 13 amino acids. Per the germline V gene, CDR1 is SGHVS and CDR2 is FQNEAQ.

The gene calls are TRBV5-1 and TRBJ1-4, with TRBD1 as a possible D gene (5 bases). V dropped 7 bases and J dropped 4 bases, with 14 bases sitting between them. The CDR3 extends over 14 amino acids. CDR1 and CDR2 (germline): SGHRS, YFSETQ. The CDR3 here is CASELGTGNEKLFF. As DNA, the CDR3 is TGCGCCAGCGAACTCGGGACCGGTAATGAAAAACTGTTTTTT. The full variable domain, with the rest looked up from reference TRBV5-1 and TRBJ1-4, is KAGVTQTPRYLIKTRGQQVTLSCSPISGHRSVSWYQQTPGQGLQFLFEYFSETQRNKGNFPGRFSGRQFSNSRSEMNVSTLELGDSALYLCASELGTGNEKLFFGSGTQLSVL.

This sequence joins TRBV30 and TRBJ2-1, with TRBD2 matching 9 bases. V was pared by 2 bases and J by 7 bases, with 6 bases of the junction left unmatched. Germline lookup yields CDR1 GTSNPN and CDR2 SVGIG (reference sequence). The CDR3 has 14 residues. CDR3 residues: CAWSRRGRDNEQFF. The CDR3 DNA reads TGTGCCTGGAGTAGACGCGGGAGGGATAATGAGCAGTTCTTC.

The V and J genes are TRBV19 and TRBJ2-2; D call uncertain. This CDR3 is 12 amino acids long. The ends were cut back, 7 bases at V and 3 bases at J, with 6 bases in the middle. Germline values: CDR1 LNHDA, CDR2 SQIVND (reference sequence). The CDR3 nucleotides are TGTGCCAGTATTTCGGACACCGGGGAGCTGTTTTTT. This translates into CASISDTGELFF.

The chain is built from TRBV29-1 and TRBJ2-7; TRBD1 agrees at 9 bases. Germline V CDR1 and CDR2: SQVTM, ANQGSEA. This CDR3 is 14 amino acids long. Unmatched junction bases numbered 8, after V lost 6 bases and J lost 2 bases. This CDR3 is CSVEPRTGAYEQYF. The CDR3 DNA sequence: TGCAGCGTGGAACCTCGGACAGGGGCCTACGAGCAGTACTTC.